Each of the 32 T cell receptor beta chains below was sequenced from the same sample in a study of identical twins. A single record per CDR3 protein comes from TCRdb applying MiXCR to the 5' RACE reads. Among about 730,000 distinct CDR3 sequences listed, 21% were seen once. In addition, the sample was reused for a study of T cells expressing NK-cell markers.

The specimen was PBMCs. All receptors derive from a woman aged 18-29 years in good health.

This clonotype was recorded many times. This rearrangement joins TRBV20-1 to TRBJ2-1; 12 nucleotides line up with TRBD2. Germline V gene data show CDR1 as DFQATT and CDR2 as SNEGSKA (reference sequence). The junction had 4 bases not matched to a gene; V was cut back by 4 bases and J by 0 bases. The CDR3 contains 16 residues. The CDR3 coding sequence is TGCAGTGCTACTAGCGGGGGGGGAAGCTCCTACAATGAGCAGTTCTTC. Amino acids: CSATSGGGSSYNEQFF.

The CDR3 DNA reads as TGTGCCTGGCAGAGAGACTGGGAAGAGCAGTACTTC. It yields the protein CAWQRDWEEQYF. The chain couples TRBV30 to TRBJ2-7; D gene uncertain. Germline CDR1 is GTSNPN and CDR2 is SVGIG (reference sequence). The V and J ends lost 5 bases and 7 bases respectively, with 15 bases between them. The CDR3 covers 12 residues. Supplemented by reference TRBV30 and TRBJ2-7, the full variable domain reads SQTIHQWPATLVQPVGSPLSLECTVEGTSNPNLYWYRQAAGRGLQLLFYSVGIGQISSEVPQNLSASRPQDRQFILSSKKLLLSDSGFYLCAWQRDWEEQYFGPGTRLTVT.

The V and J genes are TRBV27 and TRBJ1-1; a possible D gene is TRBD1 (5 bases). This CDR3 has 13 residues. The ends were cut back, 2 bases at V and 7 bases at J, with 11 bases in the middle. Germline V gene lookup returns CDR1 MNHEY and CDR2 SMNVEV (reference sequence). The CDR3 loop reads CASSLTGPGEAFF. CDR3 in DNA: TGTGCCAGCAGTTTAACAGGTCCCGGTGAAGCTTTCTTT.

In this sample, this clonotype turned up a few times. V usage is TRBV6-1 and J usage is TRBJ2-5, with D hard to call. V lost 2 bases to trimming and J lost 5 bases, with 3 bases between them. The CDR3 is 11 amino acids. Germline lookup yields CDR1 MNHNS and CDR2 SASEGT. The CDR3 protein is CASSELETQYF. The CDR3, as DNA: TGTGCCAGCAGTGAACTCGAGACCCAGTACTTC.

The genes are TRBV7-6 and TRBJ2-5; tentatively, D is TRBD1 (6 bases). V was trimmed by 0 bases and J by 4 bases, leaving 15 bases between them. The CDR3 extends over 16 amino acids. Germline CDR1 is SGHVS and CDR2 is FNYEAQ. CDR3 bases: TGTGCCAGCAGCTTAGCCAGACAGGATGTGCGAGAGACCCAGTACTTC. Amino acids: CASSLARQDVRETQYF.

This clonotype was counted at least ten times. The rearrangement links TRBV20-1 to TRBJ2-1; TRBD2 aligns across 16 bases. J gave up 8 bases and V 6 bases, and 7 bases lay outside the gene matches. This CDR3 has 15 amino acids. The germline gives CDR1 DFQATT, CDR2 SNEGSKA (reference sequence). CDR3 amino acids: CSARPGTSGGDEQFF. The CDR3 DNA sequence: TGCAGTGCCCGACCCGGGACTAGCGGGGGGGATGAGCAGTTCTTC.

The V call is TRBV7-6, the J call TRBJ2-7, with TRBD1 identical over 10 bases. Germline V gives CDR1 SGHVS, CDR2 FNYEAQ. The CDR3 is 15 residues long. With 2 bases clipped from V and 6 bases from J, the junction kept 7 bases outside the gene matches. CDR3 region: CASSLLRDRGSEQYF. DNA of the CDR3: TGTGCCAGCAGCTTACTCCGGGACAGGGGAAGCGAGCAGTACTTC.

This clonotype was counted ten times or more. V is TRBV5-1 and J is TRBJ1-1, with a possible D match to TRBD1 (6 bases). The CDR3 extends over 13 amino acids. With 1 base removed from V and 3 bases from J, the gap between germline ends came to 7 bases. The germline V gene encodes CDR1 SGHRS and CDR2 YFSETQ. CDR3 DNA: TGCGCCAGCAGCTTGAACAGGGACACTGAAGCTTTCTTT. This translates into CASSLNRDTEAFF.

This clonotype turned up a few times. This chain links TRBV7-6 with TRBJ2-7; a possible D gene is TRBD1 (6 bases). Germline V gene sequence: CDR1 SGHVS, CDR2 FNYEAQ. Trimming left V 0 bases short and J 3 bases short, with 15 bases between. The CDR3 runs 16 residues. The CDR3 loop reads CASSLADSAGVYEQYF. CDR3 in DNA: TGTGCCAGCAGCTTAGCCGACTCGGCAGGGGTCTACGAGCAGTACTTC.

In this sample, this clonotype turned up a few times. The rearrangement joins TRBV27 to TRBJ2-7, with D perhaps TRBD2 (6 bases). Germline V gives CDR1 MNHEY, CDR2 SMNVEV (reference sequence). V was trimmed by 2 bases and J by 6 bases, leaving 8 bases between them. The CDR3 extends over 12 amino acids. CDR3 protein: CASSLGGIEQYF. CDR3 DNA: TGTGCCAGCAGTTTAGGAGGGATCGAGCAGTACTTC.

This clonotype showed up just a few times. The chain joins TRBV20-1 to TRBJ2-5; D is uncertain. Deletions cut 5 bases from V and 5 bases from J, with 9 bases between. The CDR3 consists of 11 residues. Germline loops: CDR1 DFQATT, CDR2 SNEGSKA (reference sequence). The CDR3 DNA sequence: TGCAGTGCTCGGATGCAGGAGACCCAGTACTTC. Translation gives CSARMQETQYF.

There are a few counts of this clonotype. The rearrangement links TRBV20-1 to TRBJ2-3; 11 nucleotides agree with TRBD2. J gave up 2 bases and V 5 bases, and 6 bases lay outside the gene matches. The germline V gene encodes CDR1 DFQATT and CDR2 SNEGSKA (reference sequence). The CDR3 is made up of 15 amino acids. DNA of the CDR3: TGCAGTGCTCCGGGACTAGCGGACTCCACAGATACGCAGTATTTT. Translating it yields CSAPGLADSTDTQYF.

The chain is built from TRBV27 and TRBJ2-1; maybe TRBD2 (6 bases). The germline V and J ends were trimmed by 2 bases and 7 bases, with 12 bases remaining between them. CDR3 length: 14 residues. Per the germline V gene, CDR1 is MNHEY and CDR2 is SMNVEV (reference sequence). This CDR3 is CASSLAGIANEQFF. Here the CDR3 DNA reads TGTGCCAGCAGTTTAGCGGGGATCGCAAATGAGCAGTTCTTC.

CDR3: CSAISLEGTGASTDTQYF. CDR3 bases: TGCAGCGCGATATCTTTGGAAGGGACTGGAGCTAGCACAGATACGCAGTATTTT. The chain is built from TRBV20-1 and TRBJ2-3, with a weak D call TRBD2 (6 bases). Germline CDR1 is DFQATT and CDR2 is SNEGSKA (reference sequence). This CDR3 region has 18 residues.

The chain is built from TRBV20-1 and TRBJ1-2; TRBD1 might be the D (5 bases). Trimming shortened V by 3 bases and J by 4 bases, and 9 bases separated the two germline ends. The CDR3 runs to 12 residues. CDR1 DFQATT and CDR2 SNEGSKA come from the germline V gene (reference sequence). For the CDR3, the DNA is TGCAGTGCTAGGGGGCACACCTATGGCTACACCTTC. Translation: CSARGHTYGYTF.

The chain employs TRBV20-1 and TRBJ1-1, with 7 bases aligning to TRBD1. The CDR3 length is 14 residues. The V segment lost 2 bases and the J segment 4 bases; nucleotides outside the gene matches: 7. Germline assignment: CDR1 DFQATT and CDR2 SNEGSKA (reference sequence). CDR3 sequence: CSARYGTAGTEAFF. Here the CDR3 DNA reads TGCAGTGCTAGATACGGGACAGCGGGCACTGAAGCTTTCTTT.

CDR3 sequence reads: CSARDWAGGSYNEQFF. CDR3 DNA sequence: TGCAGTGCTAGAGATTGGGCGGGAGGGTCCTACAATGAGCAGTTCTTC. The genes are TRBV20-1 and TRBJ2-1; 9 nucleotides agree with TRBD2. The length of the CDR3 is 16 residues. Trimming at V came to 0 bases and at J to 1 base, leaving 4 bases not matched to a gene. Germline V gives CDR1 DFQATT, CDR2 SNEGSKA (reference sequence).

This clonotype came up many times. This chain connects TRBV12-3 or TRBV12-4 to TRBJ2-2; the D call may be TRBD1 or TRBD2 (5 bases each). There are 15 residues in the CDR3. Trimming pared 5 bases from V and 7 bases from J, leaving 17 bases between. The CDR3 region is CASSLRGVGFGELFF. The CDR3, as DNA: TGTGCCAGCAGTCTCCGGGGCGTGGGGTTCGGGGAGCTGTTTTTT.

The V gene is TRBV5-1, the J gene TRBJ2-7, with no clear D. CDR1 is SGHRS, CDR2 YFSETQ, per germline. The CDR3 is made up of 14 amino acids. V gave up 0 bases and J gave up 2 bases, with 9 bases separating them. This chain's CDR3 is CASSLGAVPYEQYF. For the CDR3, the DNA is TGCGCCAGCAGCTTGGGTGCGGTACCCTACGAGCAGTACTTC.

This clonotype showed up many times. The gene calls are TRBV12-3 or TRBV12-4 and TRBJ2-7, with 8 bases aligning to TRBD1. The J segment lost 5 bases and the V segment lost 6 bases, leaving 6 bases of the junction unmatched. The CDR3 runs to 13 residues. CDR3 in DNA: TGTGCCAGCAGCCTCGACAGGGGCGACGAGCAGTACTTC. Its translation: CASSLDRGDEQYF.

Many counts were recorded for this clonotype. The chain recombines TRBV18 with TRBJ2-3; no definite D call. CDR3 length equals 16 residues. The V gene's germline CDR1 is KGHSH and CDR2 LQKENI. Trimming took off 2 bases at V and 0 bases at J, with 12 bases between the two ends. The CDR3 protein is CASSPGEGPSTDTQYF. The CDR3 bases are TGTGCCAGCTCACCAGGGGAAGGGCCCAGCACAGATACGCAGTATTTT.

This clonotype occurred a few times. The J gene is TRBJ1-2, the V gene TRBV20-1; 8 bases match TRBD1. This CDR3 comprises 12 residues. Germline loops: CDR1 DFQATT, CDR2 SNEGSKA (reference sequence). The ends lost 6 bases at V and 8 bases at J; junction bases unmatched: 8. CDR3 sequence (DNA): TGCAGTGCGCTCGGACAGGGCTGGGGCTACACCTTC. Translation gives CSALGQGWGYTF.

This clonotype was seen ten or more times. This chain links TRBV9 with TRBJ2-7; 10 nucleotides agree with TRBD2. V trimming: 5 bases; J trimming: 6 bases; junction bases outside the gene matches: 11. This CDR3 is 15 amino acids long. The germline gives CDR1 SGDLS, CDR2 YYNGEE. Here the CDR3 DNA reads TGTGCCAGCAGAGAAATACCGGGACTAGCGTGCGAGCAGTACTTC. Encoded protein: CASREIPGLACEQYF.

This clonotype was seen only a few times. This chain links TRBV12-3 or TRBV12-4 with TRBJ2-2; weak D call: TRBD1 (5 bases). The CDR3 contains 14 residues. Trimming pared 0 bases from V and 6 bases from J, leaving 8 bases between. CDR3 DNA: TGTGCCAGCAGTTTAGCCAGGGTGGCCGGGGAGCTGTTTTTT. This encodes CASSLARVAGELFF.

The genes are TRBV10-3 and TRBJ1-6, with D tentatively TRBD1 (5 bases). Trimming took off 6 bases at V and 6 bases at J, with 12 bases between the two ends. The germline V gene has CDR1 ENHRY and CDR2 SYGVKD. The CDR3 is 14 amino acids. For the CDR3, the DNA is TGTGCCATCAGGGGGCAAGGGGTTAATTCACCCCTCCACTTT. Its protein product is CAIRGQGVNSPLHF.

This chain connects TRBV20-1 to TRBJ2-1; 9 bases map to TRBD2. The CDR3 extends over 16 amino acids. Unmatched junction bases numbered 13, after V lost 6 bases and J lost 4 bases. The V gene's germline CDR1 is DFQATT and CDR2 SNEGSKA (reference sequence). CDR3 sequence: CSASRLAAKLYNEQFF. The CDR3 DNA follows: TGCAGTGCCTCCCGACTAGCGGCAAAGTTATACAATGAGCAGTTCTTC.

In its sample, this clonotype was seen a few times. This chain links TRBV12-3 or TRBV12-4 with TRBJ2-5; 10 nucleotides agree with TRBD2. This CDR3 comprises 15 residues. The J segment lost 4 bases and the V segment lost 3 bases, leaving 5 bases of the junction unmatched. In nucleotides, the CDR3 is TGTGCCAGCAGTTTTACTAGCGGGGTAAGAGAGACCCAGTACTTC. Translated: CASSFTSGVRETQYF.

This clonotype was counted at least ten times. The chain employs TRBV5-4 and TRBJ2-5; tentatively, D is TRBD2 (6 bases). This CDR3 comprises 16 residues. V was cut by 2 bases and J by 1 base, with 15 bases left in between. In germline, CDR1 is SGHNT, CDR2 YYREEE (reference sequence). CDR3 sequence (DNA): TGTGCCAGCAGCTTTATCCAGCGGGTATCCCAAGAGACCCAGTACTTC. It yields the protein CASSFIQRVSQETQYF. The variable domain in full, with the rest retrieved from reference TRBV5-4 and TRBJ2-5, is ETGVTQSPTHLIKTRGQQVTLRCSSQSGHNTVSWYQQALGQGPQFIFQYYREEENGRGNFPPRFSGLQFPNYSSELNVNALELDDSALYLCASSFIQRVSQETQYFGPGTRLLVL.

This clonotype has only a few counts. The chain joins TRBV20-1 to TRBJ2-1; no clear D gene. V was pared by 3 bases and J by 0 bases, with 9 bases between. The germline gives CDR1 DFQATT, CDR2 SNEGSKA (reference sequence). The CDR3 is 14 amino acids. The CDR3 sequence: CSARLASSYNEQFF. CDR3 nucleotide sequence: TGCAGTGCTAGGCTGGCGAGCTCCTACAATGAGCAGTTCTTC.

This clonotype appeared a few times. The chain joins TRBV10-3 to TRBJ2-2; D possibly corresponds to TRBD2 (6 bases). The CDR3 runs to 14 residues. Trimming left V 8 bases short and J 2 bases short, with 12 bases between. Germline V gene data show CDR1 as ENHRY and CDR2 as SYGVKD. The CDR3 loop reads CAISAGLNTGELFF. In nucleotides, the CDR3 is TGTGCCATCTCGGCGGGACTTAACACCGGGGAGCTGTTTTTT.

The genes are TRBV3-1 and TRBJ2-1; 16 bases align to TRBD2. Trimming cost V 3 bases and J 2 bases; bases outside gene matches: 4. The germline V gene has CDR1 LGHDT and CDR2 YNNKEL (reference sequence). CDR3 length: 18 residues. The CDR3 sequence: CASSQGLAGGPPYNEQFF. CDR3 coding DNA: TGTGCCAGCAGCCAGGGACTAGCGGGGGGGCCACCCTACAATGAGCAGTTCTTC.

This chain connects TRBV7-4 to TRBJ2-3; D is unresolved. This CDR3 is 15 amino acids long. Germline assignment: CDR1 SGHVT and CDR2 SQSDAQ. The ends were cut back, 7 bases at V and 0 bases at J, with 14 bases in the middle. The CDR3 DNA reads as TGTGCCAGCATCCCCCGACGGCTAAGCACAGATACGCAGTATTTT. Translated: CASIPRRLSTDTQYF.